This TCR beta chain was observed in a study of cytomegalovirus exposure and HLA in healthy donors (dated by TCRdb to the late 2010s). Some background on the complete study: In an earlier analysis of some 610 of the donors, less than 350 Gb of sequence data and 90 million to 130 million unique TCR beta sequences from roughly 190 million T cells were reported. The study profiled the T cell repertoires of under 850 subjects by immunosequencing and related them to cytomegalovirus serostatus. Class I and class II HLA loci were covered by the typing at four-digit resolution. The study aimed to test whether signatures of past pathogen exposure could be identified by cataloging public T cell receptors. An early release covering more than 500 HLA-typed donors comprised about 290 gigabases of sequencing data and roughly 86 million unique TCR sequences. An earlier analysis of 587 of the donors used high-throughput TCR beta sequencing to judge whether each TCR beta V gene segment behaved as functional or pseudogenic. A separate validation cohort of roughly 130 different subjects was used in addition to the approximately 700-subject first cohort. A later genetic analysis used genome-wide SNP genotypes for about three fifths of the roughly 700 donors, treating that subset as a discovery cohort. Among 300 to 500 genotyped donors of the cohort, an average of approximately 200,000 unique TCR beta nucleotide sequences was sequenced per donor, of which 15% to 20% were non-productive. Because of strong linkage in the cohort, five DR-DQ haplotypes were treated as single units for association and clustering. Donor age, sex, ethnicity and CMV serostatus were compiled together with the repertoire data. To study patterns of TCR occurrence, a later analysis re-analyzed previously published TCR beta repertoires from 666 donors and added high-resolution HLA genotyping. The genetic ancestry cluster associated with self-reported Caucasian donors included 81% of the roughly 400 genotyped donors. Typing coverage varied by locus: roughly 629-630 donors for A, B, C, DRB1 and DQB1; some 520 for DQA1; around 570 for DPA1; around 490 for DPB1. All discovery cohort repertoires had been generated on a single sequencing platform. The study combined high-throughput TCR immunosequencing, statistical association of individual TCRs with disease status, and machine learning to predict cytomegalovirus infection status. In the later analysis, no new phenotypic data were used to find candidate immune exposures; instead, reliance was placed on TCR beta sequences and their occurrence across donors. Summary of the overall study and its limitations: Most TCR sequences were seen in very few donors, while some public TCRs were found in many individuals. Linkage disequilibrium might explain the correlated functional status among segregating V segments, but an unknown experimental factor could not be ruled out. It was suggested by the authors that the approach could potentially be generalized to other disease states and immunological phenotypes. In an earlier analysis of approximately 590 of the donors, most TCR beta V segments appeared in productive rearrangements about 87% or about 30% of the time, broadly matching IMGT annotations. V-gene and J-gene trimming of TCR beta chains was associated with a missense DCLRE1C variant in a later genetic analysis, and the association was replicated in an independent cohort. Because counts were too low, around 17 rarely observed V segments, including chromosome 9 orphons, were left out of the earlier analysis of 587 of the donors. The only immune exposure information available for the cohort was CMV serostatus. The study gave a list of more than 150 TCR beta chains associated with cytomegalovirus. A further reported finding was that TCR beta sequences accurately predicted the HLA-A and HLA-B alleles for most subjects in the first cohort. Compared with the 666-donor mean, donors in an Asian-associated ancestry cluster had fewer N-insertions in productive TCRs, according to a later genetic analysis. At a false discovery rate of 0.05, a later analysis linked around 17,000 TCR beta sequences to specific HLA alleles. HLA typing was unavailable for some donors at each locus, so association tests used only the typed subset. A later analysis found that HLA-associated TCR beta chains were more clonally expanded and had lower generation probabilities than equally common non-associated chains. A group of highly shared sequence variants was considered likely to be a technical artifact of the sequencing pipeline. When HLA alleles, especially DR and DQ, strongly co-occurred, TCR associations were difficult to assign to individual alleles. In vitro tests confirmed that a few of the cytomegalovirus-associated TCR beta chains recognize cytomegalovirus antigens. In both the original and validation cohorts, the classifier was reported to diagnose cytomegalovirus status with high specificity and sensitivity. This cohort had only TCR beta chains sequenced, and the lack of alpha or paired-chain data limited which features could be detected. A later analysis reported that several top co-occurrence clusters appeared linked to parvovirus B19, influenza, CMV and Epstein-Barr virus. In a later analysis, most CMV-associated TCR beta chains were found to appear HLA-restricted, with HLA associations seemingly driven largely by CMV exposure. Presence/absence analyses assumed roughly uniform sequencing depth across donors, an assumption that may not hold. A later analysis found that TCR association rates varied across HLA loci, with DRB1 alleles showing the most associated TCRs and HLA-C alleles the fewest.

Notes on this clone: Which antigen it targets is not known.

Libraries were built with the immunoSEQ multiplex PCR assay. For the multiplex PCR, a mixture combining 60 forward primers for TCR Vbeta segments and 13 reverse primers for TCR Jbeta segments was used. The CDR3 region of rearranged TCR beta genes was amplified from genomic DNA by a multiplex PCR assay. On the Illumina HiSeq System, the amplified TCR beta libraries were sequenced as 87-base-pair reads. Per the authors' processing: In a later analysis, 80 million or so unique TCR beta chains were counted across the roughly 670 repertoires, and around 10 million of these chains were shared by at least two donors. A nearest-neighbor algorithm error-corrected the raw reads and collapsed the reads into unique sequences, merging closely related sequences to remove PCR and sequencing errors. V, D and J gene segments were assigned by aligning CDR3 sequences to IMGT reference sequences. For a sequence to be retained, a match of at least six nucleotides was required to both a V gene segment and a J gene segment. A rearrangement counted as productive if the CDR3 had no stop codons and remained in frame with V and J, and every other rearrangement counted as non-productive. CDR3 was defined by IMGT convention, running from the second conserved V-encoded cysteine to the conserved J-encoded phenylalanine. In an earlier analysis of around 640 of the donors, sequences lacking an unambiguous match to a single V gene segment were excluded. In an earlier analysis of some 590 of the donors, a V segment was called functional when productive rearrangements were above 56.7%, and segregating when the standard deviation between donors exceeded 5%. A statistical classification framework was built for diagnosing cytomegalovirus status from the catalog of TCR beta chain sequences. A later analysis assigned V and J genes by comparing TCR nucleotide sequences with IMGT/GENE-DB human TR gene sequences. The TCRdist pipeline was used in a later analysis to assign CDR3 sequences and most-parsimonious VDJ recombination scenarios. In a later analysis, every TCR beta chain was defined by the combination of its CDR3 amino acid sequence and its V-gene family, and reads without a unique V-gene family were dropped. As a way to deal with suspected cross-contamination and a sequencing artifact, a later analysis dropped roughly 620 nucleotide sequences that were highly shared and had low generation probability. In a later analysis, a clonal expansion index was calculated for each public chain from normalized within-repertoire ranks of inferred template counts. In a later analysis, generation probabilities were computed using a VDJ recombination model fitted to out-of-frame rearrangements, and the results were checked against IGoR. A later analysis scored TCR-TCR, TCR-HLA and TCR-CMV co-occurrence with hypergeometric tests, applying a repertoire-size bias correction to TCR pairs. In a later analysis, false discovery rates were estimated by permuting HLA or CMV assignments 20 times. In a later analysis, co-occurring TCRs were grouped using DBSCAN, with TCRdist sequence similarity added in when clustering inside HLA-allele-positive subsets. Repertoires with fewer than 30,000 or more than 120,000 public chains were left out of co-occurrence clustering, as were a few repertoires with anomalous nucleotide sharing. TCRdb retrieved this table from immuneACCESS and kept in-frame rearrangements only. Not all clones are present; in checked studies, unresolved V genes account for under half, and no reason is known for the remainder. V, J and clone size were drawn from that table, and D and trimming were deduced from the DNA. The table for this sample lists some 71,000 clones. The top ten clones comprise over 1.5% of the sample.

The cohort was made up of several hundred healthy bone marrow donors. Cohort members were all nominally healthy when sampled, although unrecorded immune exposures were likely present. The donor was CMV seronegative and was included in the group of a few hundred seronegative cohort members. Every donor gave a peripheral blood sample, and the peripheral blood mononuclear cells from that sample were used for TCR beta sequencing. The Qiagen DNeasy Blood Extraction Kit was used to extract genomic DNA from the blood cell samples. The sequencing input was PBMCs. This sequence was found in a woman in her twenties or thirties in good health and CMV-seronegative.

In nucleotides, the sequence is TGTGCCAGCGAACCCACTAGCGGGGGGTACAATGAGCAGTTCTTC. It codes for CASEPTSGGYNEQFF. Recombination connected TRBV6-5 to TRBJ2-1, with 12 bases aligning to TRBD2. CDR1 MNHEY and CDR2 SVGAGI were looked up in the germline V gene. From the cysteine through the phenylalanine, the CDR3 covers 15 amino acids. Only the CDR3 part of the read is kept: 45 bases, read in frame from the first base. V is cut back by 8 bases and J by 4 bases, with 6 bases in the junction unmatched.